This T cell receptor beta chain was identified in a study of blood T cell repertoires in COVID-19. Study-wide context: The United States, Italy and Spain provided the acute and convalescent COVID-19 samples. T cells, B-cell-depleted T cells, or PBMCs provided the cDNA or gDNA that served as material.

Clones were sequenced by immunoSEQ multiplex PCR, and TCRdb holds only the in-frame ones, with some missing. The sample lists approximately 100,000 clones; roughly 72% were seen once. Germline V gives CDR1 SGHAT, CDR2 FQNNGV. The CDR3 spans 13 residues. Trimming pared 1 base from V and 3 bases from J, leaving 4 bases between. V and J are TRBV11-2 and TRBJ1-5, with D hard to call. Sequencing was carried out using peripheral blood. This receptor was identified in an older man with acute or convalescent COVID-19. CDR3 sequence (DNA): TGTGCCAGCAGCTTAGGGCCCAATCAGCCCCAGCATTTT. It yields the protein CASSLGPNQPQHF.